One sample yielded the 21 T cell receptor beta chains listed below, sequenced in a study of regulatory T cells in long-lasting Graves disease. The time point denotes: persistent/refractory GD, antithyroid drugs over 5 years with positive TRAb. TCR sequences were obtained from RNA taken from PBMCs. To make TCR beta libraries, researchers used iRepertoire HTBI primers and Arm-PCR of CDR3 regions. Each CDR3 protein gets one entry after TCRdb re-called the multiplex PCR reads with MiXCR. The profile shows almost 350,000 distinct CDR3 sequences, about 19% of them singletons. This specimen was peripheral blood mononuclear cells (PBMCs), taken when the disease was refractory, from a patient treated with antithyroid drugs. These receptors were collected from a female donor with Graves disease.

The J gene is TRBJ2-3, the V gene TRBV28; TRBD2 agrees at 11 bases. Unmatched junction bases numbered 7, after V lost 6 bases and J lost 2 bases. CDR1 is MDHEN and CDR2 is SYDVKM in the germline V gene. CDR3 size: 16 residues. CDR3 DNA: TGTGCCAGCAGCGTAGGTAGCGGGGGGGCCACAGATACGCAGTATTTT. It translates to CASSVGSGGATDTQYF.

The chain is built from TRBV19 and TRBJ1-1; D is unclear. The CDR3 length is 13 residues. The V and J ends lost 3 bases and 5 bases respectively, with 10 bases between them. The germline V gene encodes CDR1 LNHDA and CDR2 SQIVND (reference sequence). CDR3 DNA: TGTGCCAGTAGTATGGGCAGAGGGACTGAAGCTTTCTTT. Its translation: CASSMGRGTEAFF.

Regarding this clonotype: This may be a read error, as it is one base from a much larger clone. The chain uses TRBV6-1 and TRBJ1-4, with TRBD1 as a possible D gene (6 bases). Per the germline V gene, CDR1 is MNHNS and CDR2 is SASEGT. The CDR3 loop spans 15 amino acids. The CDR3 sequence is CASRQGQRTNEKLLF. The CDR3 DNA is TGTGCCAGCAGACAAGGACAGAGAACTAATGAAAAACTGCTTTTT.

This clonotype was counted many times. This rearrangement joins TRBV7-9 to TRBJ2-7, with 9 bases lining up with TRBD1. Germline values: CDR1 SEHNR, CDR2 FQNEAQ (reference sequence). This CDR3 has 14 residues. J was trimmed by 4 bases and V by 7 bases; bases with no gene match: 8. Written as DNA, the CDR3 is TGTGCCAGCACACCGGGACAGGGAGGTTACGAGCAGTACTTC. It yields the protein CASTPGQGGYEQYF.

Remarks on this clonotype: One end of the junction does not line up with germline, which may come from a read error. V is TRBV28 and J is TRBJ2-2, with D possibly matching TRBD2 (6 bases). The CDR3 runs 16 residues. Germline V gene lookup returns CDR1 MDHEN and CDR2 SYDVKM. CDR3 DNA: TGTGCCAGGAGTTCCCTAAACGGAGGGGCCACCGGGGAGCTGTTTTTT. The encoded protein is CARSSLNGGATGELFF.

The chain is built from TRBV6-1 and TRBJ2-7; D unresolved. The germline gives CDR1 MNHNS, CDR2 SASEGT. The CDR3 length is 14 residues. V lost 4 bases to trimming and J lost 0 bases, with 10 bases between them. As DNA, the CDR3 is TGTGCCAGCAGTGCCGACGGATCCTCCTACGAGCAGTACTTC. It encodes CASSADGSSYEQYF.

This clonotype was observed a handful of times. This chain joins TRBV9 and TRBJ2-7, with D maybe TRBD2 (6 bases). V was trimmed by 4 bases and J by 2 bases, leaving 10 bases between them. CDR3 length equals 13 residues. In germline, CDR1 is SGDLS, CDR2 YYNGEE. The DNA of the CDR3 is TGTGCCAGCAGCATAGGAGGGACCTACGAGCAGTACTTC. This codes for CASSIGGTYEQYF.

At least ten counts were recorded for this clonotype. V gene TRBV11-2 combines with J gene TRBJ1-6; D is unclear. CDR3 length: 12 amino acids. V gave up 3 bases and J gave up 9 bases, with 6 bases separating them. Germline CDR1 SGHAT, CDR2 FQNNGV. The CDR3 nucleotides read TGTGCCAGCAGCTTCCCCGGTTCACCCCTCCACTTT. It specifies CASSFPGSPLHF.

Regarding this clonotype: A much larger clone lies a single base off, so this may be a read error. The genes are TRBV2 and TRBJ1-1; D uncertain. The germline V gene has CDR1 SNHLY and CDR2 FYNNEI. V lost 8 bases, J lost 1 base, and 11 bases lay in between. The CDR3 sequence is 13 residues long. The CDR3 spells CASGLTENTEAFF. CDR3 sequence (DNA): TGTGCCAGCGGACTCACAGAGAACACTGAAGCTTTCTTT.

Concerning this clonotype itself: A single base separates this from a much larger clone, so it may be a read error. The chain joins TRBV28 to TRBJ1-4; 9 positions match TRBD1. Germline lookup yields CDR1 MDHEN and CDR2 SYDVKM. The CDR3 has 17 residues. Trimming took 4 bases from V and 0 from J; bases not matched to a gene: 6. The CDR3 nucleotides are TGTGCCAGCAGTTCAGGGACAGGGATTTCAACTAATGAAAAACTGTTTTTT. Translation gives CASSSGTGISTNEKLFF.

To note about this clonotype: A much larger clone differs from this one at a single base, so this may be a read error. The V call is TRBV10-3, the J call TRBJ2-5; 8 bases are shared with TRBD1. The germline gives CDR1 ENHRY, CDR2 SYGVKD. CDR3 length: 16 residues. Unmatched junction bases numbered 12, after V lost 2 bases and J lost 7 bases. The CDR3, as DNA: TGTGCCATCAGTGAGAAGGTTGGACAGGGAGGAGGGACCCAGTACTTC. This encodes CAISEKVGQGGGTQYF.

This clonotype was recorded many times. The chain carries TRBV29-1 and TRBJ1-1; TRBD1 is a possible D gene (6 bases). CDR3 length equals 13 residues. In germline, CDR1 is SQVTM, CDR2 ANQGSEA. The ends were cut back, 4 bases at V and 5 bases at J, with 14 bases in the middle. The CDR3 sequence is CSVVRGLGTEAFF. The CDR3, as DNA: TGCAGCGTTGTACGGGGGCTGGGAACTGAAGCTTTCTTT.

The chain joins TRBV10-3 to TRBJ1-4; D ambiguous. CDR3 length: 13 amino acids. CDR1 is ENHRY, CDR2 SYGVKD, per germline. Between the trimmed V and J ends, which lost 6 bases and 0 bases, there was a span of 5 bases. The CDR3 sequence: CAISAATNEKLFF. The CDR3 region has the DNA TGTGCCATCAGCGCCGCAACTAATGAAAAACTGTTTTTT.

The gene calls are TRBV13 and TRBJ1-3; D might be TRBD1 (6 bases). The CDR3 has 15 residues. From germline, CDR1 is PRHDT and CDR2 FYEKMQ (reference sequence). Trimming removed 8 bases from V and 0 bases from J, with 14 bases in between. The CDR3 spells CASDWGGLSGNTIYF. CDR3 in DNA: TGTGCCAGCGACTGGGGGGGCCTCTCTGGAAACACCATATATTTT.

Many counts were recorded for this clonotype. The V call is TRBV29-1, the J call TRBJ2-7; D tentatively fits TRBD1 or TRBD2 (7 bases each). Deletions cut 1 base from V and 6 bases from J, with 19 bases between. The germline V gene encodes CDR1 SQVTM and CDR2 ANQGSEA. The CDR3 loop spans 15 amino acids. CDR3: CSVEGQGVWGGEQYF. In DNA form, the CDR3 reads TGCAGCGTTGAAGGGCAGGGGGTTTGGGGGGGCGAGCAGTACTTC.

This chain uses TRBV5-1 with TRBJ1-4, with D maybe TRBD1 (6 bases). V lost 0 bases, J lost 2 bases, and 8 bases lay in between. This CDR3 has 15 residues. Looked up from germline, CDR1 is SGHRS and CDR2 is YFSETQ. The CDR3 region is CASSLEDSTNEKLFF. CDR3 DNA: TGCGCCAGCAGCTTGGAGGACAGTACTAATGAAAAACTGTTTTTT.

The chain is built from TRBV15 and TRBJ2-7; TRBD2 is a possible D gene (7 bases). The V and J ends lost 5 bases and 6 bases respectively, with 23 bases between them. Germline CDR1 is LNHNV and CDR2 is YYDKDF (reference sequence). This CDR3 is built from 16 residues. The CDR3 nucleotides read TGTGCCACCAGCTATCTGGGCGGGGGCGAGCTAGGCGAGCAGTACTTC. Protein product: CATSYLGGGELGEQYF.

This clonotype was seen at least ten times. The chain joins TRBV6-1 to TRBJ2-7, with D perhaps given as TRBD1 or TRBD2 (5 bases each). V lost 6 bases, J lost 8 bases, and 23 bases lay in between. Germline V gene lookup returns CDR1 MNHNS and CDR2 SASEGT. The length of the CDR3 is 15 residues. The CDR3 DNA is TGTGCCAGCAGCCCGCTCCTGGGGACCACGCCTAAGCAGTACTTC. It encodes CASSPLLGTTPKQYF.

This clonotype was recorded a few times. The rearrangement links TRBV29-1 to TRBJ2-2; 9 bases line up with TRBD1. The CDR3 totals 13 residues. V was clipped by 8 bases and J by 7 bases; unmatched bases: 8. Germline V gene data show CDR1 as SQVTM and CDR2 as ANQGSEA. The DNA of the CDR3 is TGCAGCTTCCGGGACAGGGATATCGGGGAGCTGTTTTTT. It is translated as CSFRDRDIGELFF.

This clonotype was recorded a few times. The rearrangement uses TRBV6-2 or TRBV6-3 and TRBJ1-1, with D hard to call. Germline V CDR1 and CDR2: MNHEY, SVGEGT. The CDR3 runs 12 residues. Trimming pared 6 bases from V and 8 bases from J, leaving 13 bases between. CDR3 bases: TGTGCCAGCAGGATAAGGGTGGGGGAAGCTTTCTTT. Amino acid sequence: CASRIRVGEAFF.

In this sample, this clonotype turned up a few times. The V gene is TRBV10-1, the J gene TRBJ1-3; D perhaps matches TRBD1 (5 bases). The V and J ends lost 3 bases and 3 bases respectively, with 9 bases between them. Germline V gene sequence: CDR1 WNHNN, CDR2 SYGVQD (reference sequence). There are 14 residues in the CDR3. The CDR3, as DNA: TGCGCCAGCAGTGAAGACAGAAGTGGAAACACCATATATTTT. Translated: CASSEDRSGNTIYF.